This T cell receptor beta chain originates from a study of cytomegalovirus exposure and HLA in healthy donors. Study-wide context: The approximately 600 first-cohort repertoires shared a platform with the 130 or so validation repertoires, as reported in a later analysis.

This clone was counted a single time. Its antigen remains unidentified. CDR1 and CDR2 (germline): SGHTA, FQGNSA. V was clipped by 1 base and J by 2 bases; unmatched bases: 8. The CDR3 totals 17 residues. Only in-frame clones appear in the TCRdb table, and some are missing; sequencing was by immunoSEQ multiplex PCR. The sample contains fewer than 150,000 clones, 88% of which appear only once. The donors were part of the validation cohort of 100 to 150 subjects. That cohort was separate from the first cohort, which comprised about 730 subjects. General study results and limits: The authors enumerated around 150 TCR beta chains as linked to cytomegalovirus. The tendency of first-cohort TCR clusters to co-occur in the approximately 120 validation repertoires was identified by a subsequent analysis.

The chain couples TRBV7-2 to TRBJ2-1; TRBD2 agrees at 7 bases. This receptor was identified in a man between 18 and 29 years old in good health and CMV-seronegative. Sequences were obtained from PBMCs. The CDR3 reads CASSLVLGRGTYNEQFF. The CDR3, as DNA: TGTGCCAGCAGCTTAGTCCTCGGGCGGGGGACCTACAATGAGCAGTTCTTC.